These 31 T cell receptor beta chains came from one sample sequenced in a study of blood T cell repertoires in COVID-19. Data came from immunoSEQ multiplex PCR; TCRdb stores just in-frame clones and leaves some out. The table lists roughly 200,000 clones, about 85% of them singletons, with 4.9% in the top ten. The sequenced sample consisted of peripheral blood. These receptors came from a woman older than 75 with acute or convalescent COVID-19.

V is TRBV5-4 and J is TRBJ1-5; D is possibly TRBD1 (5 bases). Germline lookup yields CDR1 SGHNT and CDR2 YYREEE (reference sequence). V was trimmed by 3 bases and J by 7 bases, leaving 14 bases between them. The CDR3 is made up of 14 amino acids. The CDR3 bases are TGTGCCAGCAGCTCACGGCCGGGGGGGCAGCCCCAGCATTTT. Protein sequence: CASSSRPGGQPQHF.

The chain is built from TRBV3-1 (or the pseudogene TRBV3-2) and TRBJ2-1, with TRBD1 matching over 7 bases. V lost 5 bases and J lost 4; bases outside the gene matches: 5. CDR1 is LGHDT, CDR2 YNNKEL, per germline (reference sequence). The CDR3 length is 14 residues. CDR3 nucleotide sequence: TGTGCCAGCAGCTCAACGACAGGGTACAATGAGCAGTTCTTC. This gives the protein CASSSTTGYNEQFF.

This clone was seen only a few times. This sequence joins TRBV7-9 and TRBJ1-1; 7 bases align to TRBD1. The CDR3 is made up of 17 amino acids. Germline V lookup: CDR1 SEHNR, CDR2 FQNEAQ (reference sequence). V dropped 2 bases and J dropped 6; count of bases not matched to a gene: 15. As DNA, the CDR3 is TGTGCCAGCAGCTTAATACGCCAGGGGGTGACCTCCGCTGAAGCTTTCTTT. Translating it yields CASSLIRQGVTSAEAFF.

This clone appeared a few times. The chain joins TRBV2 to TRBJ2-7; 10 positions agree with TRBD1. The V segment lost 8 bases and the J segment 2 bases; nucleotides outside the gene matches: 9. Germline V CDR1 and CDR2: SNHLY, FYNNEI. The CDR3 extends over 15 amino acids. The CDR3 reads CASGRVDRGTYEQYF. The CDR3 nucleotides read TGTGCCAGCGGTAGAGTGGACAGGGGGACCTACGAGCAGTACTTC.

This clone has only one observation. The chain employs TRBV28 and TRBJ1-4; possible D gene TRBD1, 5 bases. From germline, CDR1 is MDHEN and CDR2 SYDVKM. The CDR3 length is 16 residues. The ends were cut back, 7 bases at V and 0 bases at J, with 15 bases in the middle. The CDR3 sequence is CASTPMGGATNEKLFF. In DNA form, the CDR3 reads TGTGCCAGCACCCCAATGGGGGGGGCAACTAATGAAAAACTGTTTTTT.

A remark on this clone: The identical CDR3 is also encoded by other nucleotide sequences in the sample. J is TRBJ1-2 and V is TRBV5-1; TRBD1 is a possible D gene (5 bases). Looked up from germline, CDR1 is SGHRS and CDR2 is YFSETQ. The CDR3 length is 13 residues. Trimming left V 4 bases short and J 2 bases short, with 9 bases between. The CDR3 here is CASSPGVNYGYTF. CDR3 sequence (DNA): TGCGCCAGCAGCCCGGGGGTAAACTATGGCTACACCTTC.

The chain couples TRBV19 to TRBJ1-3; a weak D match, TRBD1 (5 bases). Between the trimmed V and J ends, which lost 4 bases and 0 bases, there was a span of 13 bases. The CDR3 contains 16 residues. The germline gives CDR1 LNHDA, CDR2 SQIVND (reference sequence). The CDR3 sequence: CASSTHSTASGNTIYF. The CDR3 DNA follows: TGTGCCAGTAGTACTCACTCGACAGCCTCTGGAAACACCATATATTTT.

Only a few counts were recorded for this clone. The chain links TRBV7-8 to TRBJ1-3, with a tentative D call TRBD1 (5 bases). The CDR3 spans 15 residues. Trimming took 0 bases from V and 4 from J, leaving 10 bases between them. The V gene's germline CDR1 is SGHVS and CDR2 FQNEAQ. The CDR3 spells CASSLAWQGGNTIYF. CDR3 sequence (DNA): TGTGCCAGCAGCTTAGCGTGGCAGGGAGGAAACACCATATATTTT.

Only a few counts were recorded for this clone. V is TRBV3-1 (or the pseudogene TRBV3-2) and J is TRBJ1-5; the D is unclear. The V end lost 0 bases, the J end lost 4 bases, and 7 bases lay between the germline ends. This CDR3 spans 14 amino acids. Germline-derived CDR1 and CDR2 are LGHDT and YNNKEL (reference sequence). CDR3 DNA sequence: TGTGCCAGCAGCCAAGAAACGGGAAATCAGCCCCAGCATTTT. Its translation is CASSQETGNQPQHF.

The chain couples TRBV2 to TRBJ1-5; D gene unclear. Looked up from germline, CDR1 is SNHLY and CDR2 is FYNNEI. There are 15 residues in the CDR3. Trimming pared 7 bases from V and 0 bases from J, leaving 13 bases between. The CDR3 DNA follows: TGTGCCAGCACCGCAGGCCCCTATAGCAATCAGCCCCAGCATTTT. Translating gives CASTAGPYSNQPQHF. The whole variable domain, filled in from reference TRBV2 and TRBJ1-5, reads EPEVTQTPSHQVTQMGQEVILRCVPISNHLYFYWYRQILGQKVEFLVSFYNNEISEKSEIFDDQFSVERPDGSNFTLKIRSTKLEDSAMYFCASTAGPYSNQPQHFGDGTRLSIL.

This sequence joins TRBV28 and TRBJ1-2, with 7 nucleotides matching TRBD1. The CDR3 spans 11 residues. Unmatched junction bases numbered 5, after V lost 7 bases and J lost 9 bases. Per the germline V gene, CDR1 is MDHEN and CDR2 is SYDVKM. CDR3 coding DNA: TGTGCCAGCATCGAACAGGGGCGCTACACCTTC. Its protein is CASIEQGRYTF.

This clone was counted ten times or more. The rearrangement uses TRBV5-4 and TRBJ2-7; 14 bases map to TRBD2. V lost 4 bases, J lost 2 bases, and 5 bases stayed unmatched. This CDR3 comprises 16 residues. Germline V CDR1 and CDR2: SGHNT, YYREEE (reference sequence). CDR3 in DNA: TGTGCCAGCAGCCTGGGACTAGCGGGAGCCGCCTACGAGCAGTACTTC. Translated, it gives CASSLGLAGAAYEQYF.

The V gene is TRBV28, the J gene TRBJ1-6, with TRBD1 as a possible D gene (5 bases). This CDR3 is built from 19 residues. Germline values: CDR1 MDHEN, CDR2 SYDVKM. V lost 7 bases and J lost 0, with 22 bases in between. CDR3: CASISSPGGGSSYNSPLHF. The CDR3 nucleotides are TGTGCCAGCATTTCCTCCCCCGGGGGGGGAAGCTCCTATAATTCACCCCTCCACTTT. Using reference TRBV28 and TRBJ1-6 for the parts outside the CDR3, the full variable domain is DVKVTQSSRYLVKRTGEKVFLECVQDMDHENMFWYRQDPGLGLRLIYFSYDVKMKEKGDIPEGYSVSREKKERFSLILESASTNQTSMYLCASISSPGGGSSYNSPLHFGNGTRLTVT.

This clone was recorded only once. V and J are TRBV18 and TRBJ1-6, with D perhaps matching TRBD1 (6 bases). Germline CDR1 is KGHSH and CDR2 is LQKENI. The CDR3 runs to 17 residues. Trimming took off 4 bases at V and 5 bases at J, with 18 bases between the two ends. CDR3: CASSHLRADSDNSPLHF. As DNA, the CDR3 is TGTGCCAGCTCACATTTAAGGGCGGACAGCGATAATTCACCCCTCCACTTT.

The chain combines TRBV18 with TRBJ2-7; D is possibly TRBD2 (6 bases). CDR1 and CDR2 from the germline V gene are KGHSH and LQKENI. Trimming took 3 bases from V and 2 from J, leaving 11 bases between them. The CDR3 runs 14 residues. DNA of the CDR3: TGTGCCAGCTCACCGGGGAGGAGGACCTACGAGCAGTACTTC. Amino acids: CASSPGRRTYEQYF.

This clone came up a few times. J is TRBJ1-5 and V is TRBV12-3 or TRBV12-4, with a weak D call TRBD1 (6 bases). Deletions cut 1 base from V and 7 bases from J, with 8 bases between. This CDR3 has 13 residues. DNA for the CDR3: TGTGCCAGCAGTTTAGGGACAGAGCAGCCCCAGCATTTT. Translated: CASSLGTEQPQHF.

V is TRBV27 and J is TRBJ1-5; 9 bases align to TRBD1. CDR1 and CDR2 from the germline V gene are MNHEY and SMNVEV (reference sequence). This CDR3 has 16 amino acids. Trimming took 7 bases from V and 2 from J; bases not matched to a gene: 9. CDR3 nucleotides: TGTGCCAGCAACCCTACAGGGGGCCCCGGCAATCAGCCCCAGCATTTT. Translated: CASNPTGGPGNQPQHF.

This chain joins TRBV18 and TRBJ2-7, with 12 bases matching TRBD1. The CDR3 spans 16 residues. The germline V gene encodes CDR1 KGHSH and CDR2 LQKENI. V shed 1 base, J shed 2 bases, and the junction held 3 bases outside the gene matches. The CDR3 nucleotides are TGTGCCAGCTCACCACGGGGACAGGGGGCTACCTACGAGCAGTACTTC. Encoded protein: CASSPRGQGATYEQYF.

The CDR3 spells CASQNTGSNYGYTF. CDR3 DNA sequence: TGTGCCAGTCAAAATACAGGGTCTAACTATGGCTACACCTTC. V gene TRBV19 combines with J gene TRBJ1-2, with D perhaps matching TRBD1 (6 bases). Germline V CDR1 and CDR2: LNHDA, SQIVND (reference sequence). The CDR3 sequence is 14 residues long. Trimming removed 8 bases at V and 0 bases at J, with 13 bases between. Full variable domain (missing parts from reference TRBV19 and TRBJ1-2): DGGITQSPKYLFRKEGQNVTLSCEQNLNHDAMYWYRQDPGQGLRLIYYSQIVNDFQKGDIAEGYSVSREKKESFPLTVTSAQKNPTAFYLCASQNTGSNYGYTFGSGTRLTVV.

The V gene is TRBV19, the J gene TRBJ2-5, with D maybe TRBD1 (5 bases). Germline CDR1 reads LNHDA; CDR2 reads SQIVND (reference sequence). This CDR3 contains 14 residues. CDR3 region: CASFGRAYQETQYF. CDR3 DNA sequence: TGTGCTTCATTTGGCAGGGCCTACCAAGAGACCCAGTACTTC.

The chain carries TRBV7-6 and TRBJ2-7; D is unclear. Germline V gives CDR1 SGHVS, CDR2 FNYEAQ. V lost 1 base, J lost 7 bases, and 20 bases lay in between. The CDR3 spans 16 residues. The DNA for the CDR3 is TGTGCCAGCAGCTTAGAGAACGCGGAGTGGTCTCGGGAGCAGTACTTC. Protein sequence: CASSLENAEWSREQYF.

The chain is built from TRBV5-4 and TRBJ2-5; D not certain. Germline assignment: CDR1 SGHNT and CDR2 YYREEE (reference sequence). This CDR3 is 16 amino acids long. V lost 0 bases and J lost 2, with 14 bases in between. CDR3 DNA sequence: TGTGCCAGCAGCTTGGGGCCCCGAAACGATCAAGAGACCCAGTACTTC. Its protein product is CASSLGPRNDQETQYF.

The V and J genes are TRBV11-2 and TRBJ1-2, with 9 positions matching TRBD1. The CDR3 runs to 15 residues. Per the germline V gene, CDR1 is SGHAT and CDR2 is FQNNGV. Trimming at V came to 5 bases and at J to 8 bases, leaving 12 bases not matched to a gene. CDR3 sequence reads: CASSPPGQGPSGYTF. The CDR3, as DNA: TGTGCCAGCAGCCCCCCGGGACAGGGTCCAAGCGGCTACACCTTC. Filled out from reference TRBV11-2 and TRBJ1-2, the complete variable domain reads EAGVAQSPRYKIIEKRQSVAFWCNPISGHATLYWYQQILGQGPKLLIQFQNNGVVDDSQLPKDRFSAERLKGVDSTLKIQPAKLEDSAVYLCASSPPGQGPSGYTFGSGTRLTVV.

This clone showed up just a few times. CDR3 nucleotides: TGTGCCAGCAGGACCGGGACAAGAAGCAATCAGCCCCAGCATTTT. This translates into CASRTGTRSNQPQHF. The chain is built from TRBV2 and TRBJ1-5, with D perhaps TRBD1 (6 bases). Germline CDR1 SNHLY, CDR2 FYNNEI. CDR3 length: 15 residues. V was shortened by 6 bases and J by 1 base, with 13 bases between the two germline ends.

The chain has TRBV9 and TRBJ1-4, with 7 bases fitting TRBD1. The CDR3 covers 18 residues. From germline, CDR1 is SGDLS and CDR2 YYNGEE. V shed 0 bases and J 10 bases; nucleotides not matched to a gene: 18. The CDR3 DNA follows: TGTGCCAGCAGCGTAGCTCCCGTTTCCTGGGACAGCCAAGCAAAACTGTTTTTT. Amino acids: CASSVAPVSWDSQAKLFF.

This clone has more than one count but fewer than ten. The chain joins TRBV7-8 to TRBJ1-4, with D perhaps TRBD1 (5 bases). The CDR3 totals 15 residues. Germline assignment: CDR1 SGHVS and CDR2 FQNEAQ. The ends were cut back, 0 bases at V and 7 bases at J, with 12 bases in the middle. CDR3 region: CASSLAWGGGEKLFF. The CDR3 DNA follows: TGTGCCAGCAGCTTAGCGTGGGGCGGGGGTGAAAAACTGTTTTTT.

V gene TRBV18 combines with J gene TRBJ1-1, with no clear D. This CDR3 is 13 amino acids long. CDR1 is KGHSH, CDR2 LQKENI, per germline. V lost 9 bases, J lost 1 base, and 12 bases lay in between. The DNA of the CDR3 is TGTGCCAGTACTGGGCAGGCGAACACTGAAGCTTTCTTT. Protein product: CASTGQANTEAFF.

This chain links TRBV5-1 with TRBJ1-2; 8 bases fit TRBD1. From germline, CDR1 is SGHRS and CDR2 YFSETQ. V was clipped by 4 bases and J by 8 bases; unmatched bases: 7. The CDR3 is made up of 13 amino acids. The chain's CDR3 is CASSVDRERGYTF. The CDR3, as DNA: TGCGCCAGCAGCGTGGACAGGGAAAGGGGCTACACCTTC.

The chain combines TRBV28 with TRBJ1-2; a possible D gene is TRBD1 (5 bases). The germline gives CDR1 MDHEN, CDR2 SYDVKM. The CDR3 loop spans 15 amino acids. V was trimmed by 1 base and J by 5 bases, leaving 14 bases between them. The CDR3 DNA follows: TGTGCCAGCAGTTTATTTCGGAAGGGGACTTATGGCTACACCTTC. Translated, it gives CASSLFRKGTYGYTF.

The gene calls are TRBV5-1 and TRBJ1-1; no clear D gene. Germline CDR1 SGHRS, CDR2 YFSETQ. V was clipped by 0 bases and J by 7 bases, with 13 bases between them. CDR3 length: 14 amino acids. CDR3 in DNA: TGCGCCAGCAGCTTGGAATCGAGGAGTCTTGAAGCTTTCTTT. It is translated as CASSLESRSLEAFF.

V and J are TRBV7-2 and TRBJ1-5; 11 nucleotides line up with TRBD1. This CDR3 is built from 16 residues. J gave up 1 base and V 5 bases, and 4 bases lay outside the gene matches. Germline values: CDR1 SGHTA, CDR2 FQGNSA. Here the CDR3 DNA reads TGTGCCAGCAGCCGCGGGGACAGGGGGAGCAATCAGCCCCAGCATTTT. The encoded protein is CASSRGDRGSNQPQHF.